Listed here are 27 T cell receptor beta chains from one sample, sequenced in a study of T cells after yellow fever vaccination. TCRdb reprocessed the 5' RACE reads with MiXCR, giving one entry per CDR3 protein. The data hold about 330,000 distinct CDR3 sequences, with around 7% observed a single time. Here the sequenced sample was PBMCs, taken 35 to 50 days after the first yellow fever vaccination. These receptors came from a man between 18 and 35 years old who received the YFV17D yellow fever vaccine.

A few counts support this clonotype. The rearrangement joins TRBV4-1 to TRBJ1-2; 7 positions agree with TRBD1. The CDR3 runs to 17 residues. J was trimmed by 0 bases and V by 0 bases; bases with no gene match: 7. Germline V CDR1 and CDR2: MGHRA, YSYEKL. The CDR3 coding sequence is TGCGCCAGCAGCCAAGATCAGAGACAGGGCTCTAACTATGGCTACACCTTC. Protein: CASSQDQRQGSNYGYTF.

This clonotype was counted between two and nine times. The J gene is TRBJ1-1, the V gene TRBV10-3; D is possibly TRBD1 (6 bases). The germline CDR1 and CDR2 sequences are ENHRY and SYGVKD. This CDR3 comprises 13 residues. V lost 7 bases and J lost 2, with 11 bases in between. Written as DNA, the CDR3 is TGTGCCATCACTGGACAGTTTAACACTGAAGCTTTCTTT. Residues: CAITGQFNTEAFF.

This clonotype was found many times. This chain uses TRBV5-1 with TRBJ2-1, with D possibly called TRBD1 or TRBD2 (5 bases each). The CDR3 runs 14 residues. CDR1 is SGHRS, CDR2 YFSETQ, per germline. V was shortened by 3 bases and J by 8 bases, with 15 bases between the two germline ends. Here the CDR3 DNA reads TGCGCCAGCAGCTCGCAAACCCGGGGCGATGAGCAGTTCTTC. This translates into CASSSQTRGDEQFF.

This clonotype was counted many times. This chain uses TRBV2 with TRBJ2-5; D unresolved. The CDR3 is made up of 14 amino acids. Germline-derived CDR1 and CDR2 are SNHLY and FYNNEI. Trimming stripped 7 bases from V and 0 bases from J, with 12 bases between. CDR3 DNA sequence: TGTGCCAGCACCTTAGTAGGGAACCAAGAGACCCAGTACTTC. Translation gives CASTLVGNQETQYF.

This clonotype was found a few times. This chain's CDR3 is CASSQYRGSEKLFF. CDR3 coding DNA: TGCGCCAGCAGTCAATACAGGGGAAGTGAAAAACTGTTTTTT. The rearrangement joins TRBV23-1 to TRBJ1-4, with TRBD1 matching 7 bases. TRBV23-1 is assigned to the ORF class and has an uncertain function. V lost 1 base, J lost 7 bases, and 3 bases stayed unmatched. The CDR3 is made up of 14 amino acids.

The chain links TRBV7-2 to TRBJ2-1; tentatively, D is TRBD1 or TRBD2 (6 bases each). CDR3 length: 13 amino acids. CDR1 is SGHTA, CDR2 FQGNSA, per germline. The V end lost 7 bases, the J end lost 4 bases, and 11 bases lay between the germline ends. CDR3 coding DNA: TGTGCCAGCACCCGGGGGCCTTACAATGAGCAGTTCTTC. Translation: CASTRGPYNEQFF.

V usage is TRBV6-2 or TRBV6-3 and J usage is TRBJ1-4; 7 bases match TRBD1. The V segment lost 5 bases and the J segment 8 bases; nucleotides outside the gene matches: 5. The CDR3 is made up of 13 amino acids. The V gene's germline CDR1 is MNHEY and CDR2 SVGEGT. CDR3 DNA: TGTGCCAGCAGTCAACAGGGGATCGAAAAACTGTTTTTT. Its protein product is CASSQQGIEKLFF.

This chain links TRBV15 with TRBJ2-5; no clear D gene. Trimming took off 4 bases at V and 4 bases at J, with 10 bases between the two ends. The CDR3 runs to 13 residues. The germline gives CDR1 LNHNV, CDR2 YYDKDF (reference sequence). CDR3 nucleotide sequence: TGTGCCACCAGCACTAGTGTCCTAGAGACCCAGTACTTC. Translation gives CATSTSVLETQYF.

This clonotype was detected ten times or more. The V gene is TRBV12-3 or TRBV12-4, the J gene TRBJ1-2; TRBD1 matches at 10 bases. V was pared by 4 bases and J by 0 bases, with 11 bases of the junction left unmatched. CDR3 length equals 18 residues. CDR3 DNA sequence: TGTGCCAGCAGTTCTAGGACAGGGGGGTACCTAGCTAACTATGGCTACACCTTC. Protein sequence: CASSSRTGGYLANYGYTF.

This clonotype was recorded a few times. The chain employs TRBV13 and TRBJ2-3; 8 bases fit TRBD1. Germline V gene lookup returns CDR1 PRHDT and CDR2 FYEKMQ (reference sequence). The CDR3 has 13 residues. J was trimmed by 4 bases and V by 4 bases; bases with no gene match: 1. The CDR3 sequence: CASSWGQADTQYF. The CDR3 DNA is TGTGCCAGCAGCTGGGGACAGGCAGATACGCAGTATTTT.

There are a few counts of this clonotype. This chain uses TRBV11-2 with TRBJ2-3; unclear D gene. CDR3 length: 15 residues. Looked up from germline, CDR1 is SGHAT and CDR2 is FQNNGV. Trimming removed 4 bases at V and 1 base at J, with 12 bases between. CDR3 nucleotides: TGTGCCAGCAGCTCACCAGCGCAGGGCACAGATACGCAGTATTTT. It codes for CASSSPAQGTDTQYF.

The table lists this clonotype with many counts. The rearrangement joins TRBV12-3 or TRBV12-4 to TRBJ1-6, with D unclear. This CDR3 spans 14 amino acids. V gave up 7 bases and J gave up 6 bases, with 13 bases separating them. CDR3 region: CASKREGFNSPLHF. The CDR3 coding sequence is TGTGCCAGCAAACGGGAGGGATTTAATTCACCCCTCCACTTT.

The V and J genes are TRBV6-2 or TRBV6-3 and TRBJ2-7; TRBD2 matches at 10 bases. The V segment lost 0 bases and the J segment 0 bases; nucleotides outside the gene matches: 2. Germline CDR1 reads MNHEY; CDR2 reads SVGEGT. The CDR3 is 16 amino acids. The CDR3 nucleotides read TGTGCCAGCAGTTACTCGCCTAGCGGGAGCTCCTACGAGCAGTACGTC. Translation: CASSYSPSGSSYEQYV.

This clonotype has more than one count but fewer than ten. The chain couples TRBV7-8 to TRBJ2-6, with 8 bases identical to TRBD1. The J segment lost 4 bases and the V segment lost 2 bases, leaving 10 bases of the junction unmatched. CDR1 and CDR2 (germline): SGHVS, FQNEAQ. The CDR3 has 18 residues. The CDR3: CASSLPRLTGVGANVLTF. The CDR3 DNA follows: TGTGCCAGCAGCTTACCACGCCTGACAGGGGTAGGGGCCAACGTCCTGACTTTC.

The rearrangement uses TRBV30 and TRBJ2-7, with 10 positions matching TRBD2. The CDR3 is made up of 13 amino acids. The trim removed 3 bases at V and 6 bases at J, leaving 5 bases unmatched. Germline assignment: CDR1 GTSNPN and CDR2 SVGIG (reference sequence). This CDR3 reads CAWRPRLAGEQYF. Written as DNA, the CDR3 is TGTGCCTGGAGGCCCAGACTAGCGGGCGAGCAGTACTTC.

This clonotype has ten or more counts. The J gene is TRBJ2-7, the V gene TRBV18; D uncertain. Germline V CDR1 and CDR2: KGHSH, LQKENI. V was cut by 2 bases and J by 6 bases, with 14 bases left in between. The CDR3 is 14 amino acids. For the CDR3, the DNA is TGTGCCAGCTCACCAAAAACAGACGCAGGCGAGCAGTACTTC. It specifies CASSPKTDAGEQYF. Looking up the rest from reference TRBV18 and TRBJ2-7 gives the full variable domain: NAGVMQNPRHLVRRRGQEARLRCSPMKGHSHVYWYRQLPEEGLKFMVYLQKENIIDESGMPKERFSAEFPKEGPSILRIQQVVRGDSAAYFCASSPKTDAGEQYFGPGTRLTVT.

This chain uses TRBV12-3 or TRBV12-4 with TRBJ2-1; D unresolved. This CDR3 has 10 residues. Between the trimmed V and J ends, which lost 2 bases and 8 bases, there was a span of 1 base. As DNA, the CDR3 is TGTGCCAGCAGTTTACATGAGCAGTTCTTC. Encoded protein: CASSLHEQFF.

This clonotype was seen at least ten times. The chain links TRBV5-1 to TRBJ1-2; 7 bases match TRBD1. CDR3 length: 14 amino acids. The ends lost 0 bases at V and 2 bases at J; junction bases unmatched: 1. Per the germline V gene, CDR1 is SGHRS and CDR2 is YFSETQ. The CDR3 sequence is CASSLGDRNYGYTF. The CDR3 DNA reads TGCGCCAGCAGCTTGGGGGACAGAAACTATGGCTACACCTTC.

The chain has TRBV6-5 and TRBJ2-7; TRBD2 matches 8 bases. J gave up 2 bases and V 3 bases, and 6 bases lay outside the gene matches. CDR1 is MNHEY and CDR2 is SVGAGI in the germline V gene. There are 15 residues in the CDR3. CDR3 protein: CASSYLRGATYEQYF. CDR3 coding DNA: TGTGCCAGCAGTTATCTGCGGGGGGCCACCTACGAGCAGTACTTC.

V usage is TRBV2 and J usage is TRBJ2-3, with 10 bases aligning to TRBD2. The length of the CDR3 is 15 residues. Germline V CDR1 and CDR2: SNHLY, FYNNEI. With 7 bases clipped from V and 4 bases from J, the junction kept 8 bases outside the gene matches. The CDR3, as DNA: TGTGCCAGCACTTTAAGCGGGGGGGGCCCAGATACGCAGTATTTT. Protein sequence: CASTLSGGGPDTQYF.

The CDR3 nucleotides are TGCAGCGTTGAAAATATAGCGGGACTTAGCCAAGAGACCCAGTACTTC. This sequence encodes CSVENIAGLSQETQYF. The chain is built from TRBV29-1 and TRBJ2-5, with 8 bases identical to TRBD2. This CDR3 has 16 amino acids. After removal of 2 bases from V and 1 base from J, the junction contained 9 bases not matched to a gene. Germline loops: CDR1 SQVTM, CDR2 ANQGSEA.

There are many counts of this clonotype. J is TRBJ2-3 and V is TRBV5-6; D ambiguous. The CDR3 is 16 residues long. In germline, CDR1 is SGHDT, CDR2 YYEEEE. V dropped 1 base and J dropped 2 bases, with 14 bases sitting between them. The CDR3 DNA is TGTGCCAGCAGCTTGTGGGGAAGGTTTAACACAGATACGCAGTATTTT. This sequence encodes CASSLWGRFNTDTQYF.

This clonotype was seen repeatedly, ten times or more. The gene calls are TRBV7-2 and TRBJ1-1; unclear D gene. The germline V gene has CDR1 SGHTA and CDR2 FQGNSA. V shed 3 bases and J shed 0 bases, with 5 bases lying between them. This CDR3 is 13 amino acids long. The CDR3 DNA reads TGTGCCAGCAGCTTCTCGGTGAACACTGAAGCTTTCTTT. This encodes CASSFSVNTEAFF. Full variable domain (remainder filled in from reference TRBV7-2 and TRBJ1-1): GAGVSQSPSNKVTEKGKDVELRCDPISGHTALYWYRQSLGQGLEFLIYFQGNSAPDKSGLPSDRFSAERTGGSVSTLTIQRTQQEDSAVYLCASSFSVNTEAFFGQGTRLTVV.

This rearrangement joins TRBV3-1 to TRBJ1-1; D gene ambiguous. The V and J ends lost 2 bases and 5 bases respectively, with 9 bases between them. CDR3 size: 13 residues. Germline loops: CDR1 LGHDT, CDR2 YNNKEL (reference sequence). As DNA, the CDR3 is TGTGCCAGCAGCCAAAGCCGGAGGACTGAAGCTTTCTTT. This encodes CASSQSRRTEAFF.

This clonotype was seen a handful of times. This chain joins TRBV2 and TRBJ2-5; 9 bases align to TRBD2. Germline CDR1 SNHLY, CDR2 FYNNEI. The trim removed 6 bases at V and 1 base at J, leaving 3 bases unmatched. This CDR3 has 14 residues. CDR3 region: CASSRAGGQETQYF. For the CDR3, the DNA is TGTGCCAGCAGCAGAGCGGGGGGCCAAGAGACCCAGTACTTC.

This clonotype showed up many times. This rearrangement joins TRBV12-3 or TRBV12-4 to TRBJ2-3; D is perhaps TRBD1 (6 bases). The CDR3 sequence is 15 residues long. V lost 4 bases to trimming and J lost 0 bases, with 11 bases between them. The CDR3 protein is CASSSLQGSTDTQYF. The CDR3 DNA reads as TGTGCCAGCAGTTCCCTGCAGGGGAGCACAGATACGCAGTATTTT.

This clonotype has only a few counts. The chain carries TRBV11-2 and TRBJ1-1; TRBD1 aligns across 8 bases. The V gene's germline CDR1 is SGHAT and CDR2 FQNNGV. This CDR3 is built from 15 residues. V lost 0 bases, J lost 5 bases, and 5 bases stayed unmatched. The CDR3 spells CASSLDDRGLTEAFF. The CDR3 DNA reads TGTGCCAGCAGCTTAGACGACAGGGGTTTGACTGAAGCTTTCTTT.